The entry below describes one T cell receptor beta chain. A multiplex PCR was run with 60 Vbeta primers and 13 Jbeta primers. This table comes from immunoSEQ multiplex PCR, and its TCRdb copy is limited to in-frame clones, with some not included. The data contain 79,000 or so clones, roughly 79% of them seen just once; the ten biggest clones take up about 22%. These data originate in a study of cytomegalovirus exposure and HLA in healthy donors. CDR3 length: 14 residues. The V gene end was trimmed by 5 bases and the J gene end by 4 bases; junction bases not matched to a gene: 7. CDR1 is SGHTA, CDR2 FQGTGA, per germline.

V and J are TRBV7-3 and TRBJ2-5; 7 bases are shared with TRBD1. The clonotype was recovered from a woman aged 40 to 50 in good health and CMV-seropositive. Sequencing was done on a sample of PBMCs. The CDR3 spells CASSPTGFRETQYF. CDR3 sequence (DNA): TGTGCCAGCAGCCCGACAGGGTTTAGAGAGACCCAGTACTTC.